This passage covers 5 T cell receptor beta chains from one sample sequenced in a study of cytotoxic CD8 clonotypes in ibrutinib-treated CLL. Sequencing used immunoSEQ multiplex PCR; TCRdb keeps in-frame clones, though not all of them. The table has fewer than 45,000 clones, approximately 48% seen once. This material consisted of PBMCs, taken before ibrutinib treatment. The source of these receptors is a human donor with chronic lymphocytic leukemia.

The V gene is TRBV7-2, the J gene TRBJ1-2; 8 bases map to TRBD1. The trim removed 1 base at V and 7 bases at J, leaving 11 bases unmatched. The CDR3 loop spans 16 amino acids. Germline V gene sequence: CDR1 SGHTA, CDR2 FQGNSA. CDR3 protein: CASSLGAGQGISGYTF. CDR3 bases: TGTGCCAGCAGCTTAGGTGCTGGACAGGGAATATCTGGCTACACCTTC.

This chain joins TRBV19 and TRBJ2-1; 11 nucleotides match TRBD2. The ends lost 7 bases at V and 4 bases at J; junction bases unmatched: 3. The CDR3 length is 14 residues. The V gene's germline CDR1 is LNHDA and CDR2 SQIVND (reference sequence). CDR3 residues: CASTTSGGYNEQFF. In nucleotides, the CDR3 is TGTGCCAGTACTACTAGCGGGGGATACAATGAGCAGTTCTTC. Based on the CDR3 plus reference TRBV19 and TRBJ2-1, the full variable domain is DGGITQSPKYLFRKEGQNVTLSCEQNLNHDAMYWYRQDPGQGLRLIYYSQIVNDFQKGDIAEGYSVSREKKESFPLTVTSAQKNPTAFYLCASTTSGGYNEQFFGPGTRLTVL.

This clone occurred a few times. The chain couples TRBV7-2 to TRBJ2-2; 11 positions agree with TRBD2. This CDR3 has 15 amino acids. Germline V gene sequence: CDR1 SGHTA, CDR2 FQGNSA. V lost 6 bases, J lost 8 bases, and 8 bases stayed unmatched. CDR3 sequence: CASSSLAGGQGELFF. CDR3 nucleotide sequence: TGTGCCAGCAGTTCCTTAGCGGGGGGGCAAGGGGAGCTGTTTTTT.

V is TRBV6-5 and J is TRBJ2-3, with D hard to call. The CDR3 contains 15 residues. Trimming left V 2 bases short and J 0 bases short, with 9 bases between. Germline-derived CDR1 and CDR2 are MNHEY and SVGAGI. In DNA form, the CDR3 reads TGTGCCAGCAGTTACCTGGCAGTTAGCACAGATACGCAGTATTTT. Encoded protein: CASSYLAVSTDTQYF.

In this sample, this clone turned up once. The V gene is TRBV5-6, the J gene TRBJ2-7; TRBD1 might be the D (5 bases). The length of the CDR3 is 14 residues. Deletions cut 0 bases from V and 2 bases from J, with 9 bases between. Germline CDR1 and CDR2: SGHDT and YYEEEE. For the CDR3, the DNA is TGTGCCAGCAGCTTGGTAGGCAGGGCCTACGAGCAGTACTTC. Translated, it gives CASSLVGRAYEQYF.